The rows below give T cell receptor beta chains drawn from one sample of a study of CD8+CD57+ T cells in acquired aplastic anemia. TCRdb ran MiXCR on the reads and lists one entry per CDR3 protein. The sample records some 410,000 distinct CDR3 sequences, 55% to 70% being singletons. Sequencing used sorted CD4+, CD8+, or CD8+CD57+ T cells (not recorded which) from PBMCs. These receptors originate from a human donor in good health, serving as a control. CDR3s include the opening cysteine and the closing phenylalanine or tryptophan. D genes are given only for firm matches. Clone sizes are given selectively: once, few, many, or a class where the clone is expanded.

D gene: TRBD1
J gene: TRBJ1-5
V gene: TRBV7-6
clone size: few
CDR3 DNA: TGTGCCAGCAGCTGGGACAGGGGACAGCCCCAGCATTTT
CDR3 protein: CASSWDRGQPQHF

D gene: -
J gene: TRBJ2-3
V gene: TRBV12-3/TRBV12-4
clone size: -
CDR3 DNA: TGTGCCATCAGTGCGCCCCTTTCGGGACGGGGCACAGATACGCAGTATTTT
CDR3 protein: CAISAPLSGRGTDTQYF

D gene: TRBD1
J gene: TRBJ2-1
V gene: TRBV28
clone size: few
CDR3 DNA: TGTGCCAGCACAACAGGGGGCGCTAACAATGAGCAGTTCTTC
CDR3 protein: CASTTGGANNEQFF

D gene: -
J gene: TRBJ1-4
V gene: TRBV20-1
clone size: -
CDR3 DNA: TGCAGTGCTAGCGCCGGAGGGGAAGGCAAACTGTTTTTT
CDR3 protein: CSASAGGEGKLFF

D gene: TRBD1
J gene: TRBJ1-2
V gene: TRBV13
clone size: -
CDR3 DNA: TGTGCCAGCAGTTTAGGGGACAGGGGTGGCTACACCTTC
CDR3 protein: CASSLGDRGGYTF

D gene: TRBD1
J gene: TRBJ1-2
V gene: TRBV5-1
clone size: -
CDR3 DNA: TGCGCCAGCAGCTTGATCCAGGGGGCGGGGGGCTACACCTTC
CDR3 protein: CASSLIQGAGGYTF

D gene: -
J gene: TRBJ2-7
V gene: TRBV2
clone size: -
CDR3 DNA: TGTGCCAGCAGTGAAGACCTCTCCTACGAGCAGTACTTC
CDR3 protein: CASSEDLSYEQYF

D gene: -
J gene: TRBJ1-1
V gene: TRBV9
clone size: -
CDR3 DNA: TGTGCCAGCAGCGGAGTGGGCAGGAACACTGAGTCTTTCTTT
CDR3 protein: CASSGVGRNTESFF

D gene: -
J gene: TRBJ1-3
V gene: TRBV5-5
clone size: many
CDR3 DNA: TGTGCCAGCAGCTGGAAAGGGACGGGAGACTCTCAATCCTCTGGAAACACCATATATTTT
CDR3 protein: CASSWKGTGDSQSSGNTIYF

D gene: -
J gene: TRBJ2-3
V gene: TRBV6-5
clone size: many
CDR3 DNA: TGTGCCAGCAGTCACGGGGCAGGGGAGTCAGATACGCAGTATTTT
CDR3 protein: CASSHGAGESDTQYF

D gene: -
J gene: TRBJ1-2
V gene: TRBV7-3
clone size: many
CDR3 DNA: TGTGCCAGCAGCCCGCAGGGGCCAGATAGCTACACCTTC
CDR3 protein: CASSPQGPDSYTF

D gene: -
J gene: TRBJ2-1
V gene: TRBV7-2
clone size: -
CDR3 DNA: TGTGCCAGCAGCTCGAGCAGTGACAGCCTGCAGCTGTTC
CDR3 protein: CASSSSSDSLQLF

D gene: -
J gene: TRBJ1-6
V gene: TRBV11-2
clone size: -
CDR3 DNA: TGTGCCAGCAGCTCGGGGCGGGGACCTTATTCACCCCTCCACTTT
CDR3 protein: CASSSGRGPYSPLHF

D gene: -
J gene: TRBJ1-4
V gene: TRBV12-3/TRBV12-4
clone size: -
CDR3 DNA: TGTGCCAGCAGTTACCTCGGACCAGTTCATGAAAAACTGTTTTTT
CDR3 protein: CASSYLGPVHEKLFF

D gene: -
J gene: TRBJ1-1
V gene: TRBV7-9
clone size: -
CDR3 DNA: TGTGCCAGCAGCATAAGCGGGGTGAACGAGACCCATTTCTTT
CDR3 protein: CASSISGVNETHFF

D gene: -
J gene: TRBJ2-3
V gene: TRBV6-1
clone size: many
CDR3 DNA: TGTGCCAGCAGTGAAAGAAGTCAGAGCACAGATACGCAGTATTTT
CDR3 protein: CASSERSQSTDTQYF

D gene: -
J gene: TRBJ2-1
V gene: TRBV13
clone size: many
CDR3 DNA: TGTGCCAGCAGCCCTTTAGCCTCCTACAATGAGCAGTTCTTC
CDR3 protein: CASSPLASYNEQFF